A selection of T cell receptor beta chains follows, all from one sample in a study of graft-versus-host responses after intestinal transplantation. Sequencing used immunoSEQ multiplex PCR; TCRdb keeps in-frame clones, though not all of them. The data contain roughly 60,000 clones, about 93% of them seen just once; the ten biggest clones take up more than 2.5%. The source material was PBMCs, sampled 118 to 130 days after intestinal transplantation. These receptors all stem from a human patient who received an intestinal transplant, so some T cells may come from the graft donor. Both conserved end residues are part of each CDR3. A D gene is named only where the DNA matches it firmly. Only some rows state a clone size, as once, few, many or a class for expanded clones.

v_call	d_call	clone_size	j_call	cdr3_nt	cdr3_aa
TRBV18	TRBD1	few	TRBJ1-4	TGTGCCAGCTCGCTGGACAGGGCGGACGAAAAACTGTTTTTT	CASSLDRADEKLFF
TRBV23-1	-	-	TRBJ1-5	TGCGCCAGCAGTCAATCGAAGGGGCACAATCAGCCCCAGCATTTT	CASSQSKGHNQPQHF
TRBV6-5	TRBD2	-	TRBJ2-7	TGTGCCAGCGTCCTTAAGGCTAGCGGCTCCTACGAGCAGTACTTC	CASVLKASGSYEQYF
TRBV7-8	-	-	TRBJ2-7	TGTGCCAGCAGCTTACTCGCGAGGGTGAGGTCCTACGAGCAGTACTTC	CASSLLARVRSYEQYF
TRBV11-2	-	once	TRBJ1-6	TGTGCCAGCGTAAAACGGCGGGGGGCTTGGTCACCCCTCCACTTT	CASVKRRGAWSPLHF
TRBV5-4	TRBD1	-	TRBJ2-5	TGTGCCAGCAGCTGGACAGGGGTGGGAGAGACCCAGTACTTC	CASSWTGVGETQYF
TRBV7-2	-	once	TRBJ2-4	TGTGCCAGCAGCTTAGACAGGGTGGACATTCAGTACTTC	CASSLDRVDIQYF
TRBV5-1	-	-	TRBJ2-6	TGCGCCAGCAGCTTGGTGGGGTCGGGGGCCAACGTCCTGACTTTC	CASSLVGSGANVLTF
TRBV5-8	-	-	TRBJ2-3	TGTGTCGCGCAGGAAGGGGCAGGGAGCACAGATACGCAGTATTTT	CVAQEGAGSTDTQYF
TRBV27	-	-	TRBJ2-7	TGTGCCAGCAGTTTACAGGGGGGGGCCTACGAGCAGTACTTC	CASSLQGGAYEQYF
TRBV19	-	once	TRBJ2-1	TGTGCCAGTAGTTTTGGGACCTACAATGAGCAGTTCTTC	CASSFGTYNEQFF
TRBV28	TRBD2	-	TRBJ2-1	TGTGCCAGCAGTCCAGGGACTAGCGGGTACAATGAGCAGTTCTTC	CASSPGTSGYNEQFF
TRBV10-3	-	-	TRBJ2-7	TGTGCCATCAGTGGGGCGGGGGCTAACTACGAGCAGTACTTC	CAISGAGANYEQYF
TRBV27	-	-	TRBJ2-6	TGTGCCAGCAGTAACGCCTTAGGGGCCAACGTCCTGACTTTC	CASSNALGANVLTF
TRBV28	TRBD1	-	TRBJ1-6	TGTGCCACCCAAGGGGGCCTTAATTCACCCCTCCACTTT	CATQGGLNSPLHF
TRBV10-3	TRBD2	-	TRBJ2-3	TGTGCCATCAGTAGCGGGGGGCCTTACACAGATACGCAGTATTTT	CAISSGGPYTDTQYF
TRBV23-1	-	-	TRBJ2-6	TGCGCCAGCAGTCAAATTGGGGTACGACGGGGCAACGTCCTGACTTTC	CASSQIGVRRGNVLTF
TRBV6-5	-	-	TRBJ1-2	TGTGCCAGCAGTTACGTCCGGAAGTCGAGTGGCTACACCTTC	CASSYVRKSSGYTF
TRBV7-6	-	-	TRBJ1-2	TGTGCCAGCAGCTTAGAGGAAAACTATGGCTACACCTTC	CASSLEENYGYTF
TRBV7-9	-	-	TRBJ2-7	TGTGCCAGCAGTTCCCTGCTGGGCAGAGCCTCCTACGAGCAGTACTTC	CASSSLLGRASYEQYF
TRBV5-1	-	-	TRBJ2-7	TGCGCCAGCAGCTTACCCTACTCGGGAGAGCAGTACTTC	CASSLPYSGEQYF
TRBV7-2	-	-	TRBJ1-3	TGTGCCAGCAGCTTACCGGCGGGCGCTGGAAACACCATATATTTT	CASSLPAGAGNTIYF
TRBV27	-	-	TRBJ2-3	TGTGCCAGCAGCCTCCTAAGCACAGATACGCAGTATTTT	CASSLLSTDTQYF
TRBV15	-	-	TRBJ1-2	TGTGCCACCCGGACAGAGTCTAACTATGGCTACACCTTC	CATRTESNYGYTF
TRBV19	-	-	TRBJ1-1	TGTGCCAGTATCAAGGGCACTGAAGCTTTCTTT	CASIKGTEAFF
TRBV9	-	-	TRBJ2-3	TGTGCCAGCAGCGTACAGGTAGCGGTATTGCAGAAGGAGCAGTATTTT	CASSVQVAVLQKEQYF
TRBV5-1	-	-	TRBJ2-4	TGCGCCAGCAGCTTCGGACCGACAAGTGCGGACCTCGACATTCAGTACTTC	CASSFGPTSADLDIQYF
TRBV19	-	-	TRBJ2-3	TGTGCCAGTAGTGGTCCCGGGTCCTACACAGATACGCAGTATTTT	CASSGPGSYTDTQYF
TRBV10-3	TRBD1	-	TRBJ2-7	TGTGCCATCAGTGAGCCCGGGACAGGGACCTACGAGCAGTACTTC	CAISEPGTGTYEQYF
TRBV4-1	-	-	TRBJ1-5	TGCGCCAGCAGCCCCCGGGACGGTCGGTTAAGCAATCAGCCCCAGCATTTT	CASSPRDGRLSNQPQHF
TRBV9	-	-	TRBJ2-7	TGTGCCAGCAGCCCTGGGGTGGGGGGCTACGAGCAGTACTTC	CASSPGVGGYEQYF
TRBV5-4	TRBD2	-	TRBJ2-7	TGTGCCAGCAGCCGGGGGGGGAGCGGTCAGAGCTCCTACGAGCAGTACTTC	CASSRGGSGQSSYEQYF
TRBV6-1	TRBD1	-	TRBJ2-3	TGTGCCAGCAGTGGGGGGACAGGTCTCACAGATACGCAGTATTTT	CASSGGTGLTDTQYF
TRBV2	-	-	TRBJ2-7	TGTGCCAGCAGTGCAACCGGGAACACCTACGAGCAGTACTTC	CASSATGNTYEQYF
TRBV1	-	-	TRBJ1-4	TGCACCAGCAGCCAAGATGGGAGATGGAAACAGAAAAAACTGTTTTTT	CTSSQDGRWKQKKLFF
TRBV7-9	TRBD1	-	TRBJ2-5	TGTGCCAGCAGCACTGGGACAGGGATACCGGAGCAGTACTTC	CASSTGTGIPEQYF
TRBV5-1	TRBD1	-	TRBJ2-2	TGCGCCAGCAGCAAGGGGACAGGGGCGCACACCGGGGAGCTGTTTTTT	CASSKGTGAHTGELFF
TRBV6-5	TRBD1	-	TRBJ2-7	TGTGCCAGCAGTTCTAGGGGACAGGGGGCAGGGAAGCAGTACTTC	CASSSRGQGAGKQYF
TRBV6-1	TRBD2	-	TRBJ2-5	TGTGCCAGCAGTGAAGCGCTTGGGGGGGGGCAAGAGACCCAGTACTTC	CASSEALGGGQETQYF
TRBV11-2	-	-	TRBJ2-3	TGTGCCAGCAGCTTAGTTGCAGGCACAGATACGCAGTATTTT	CASSLVAGTDTQYF
TRBV27	-	-	TRBJ2-1	TGTGCCAGCAGTTTATCCAACTACAATGAGCAGTTCTTC	CASSLSNYNEQFF
TRBV7-9	-	-	TRBJ1-3	TGTGCCAGCAGCTTAGGGGTAGCCTACTCTGGAAACACCATATATTTT	CASSLGVAYSGNTIYF
TRBV30	-	-	TRBJ1-1	TGTGCCTGGAGTGTACCCCTGACAGGTCGGACTGAAGCTTTCTTT	CAWSVPLTGRTEAFF
TRBV19	-	few	TRBJ1-1	TGTGCCAGTAGTCCTCGGAGCACTGAAGCTTTCTTT	CASSPRSTEAFF
TRBV7-9	-	-	TRBJ2-7	TGTGCCAGCATCCCACCGGCCGGCTACGAGCAGTACTTC	CASIPPAGYEQYF
TRBV19	-	-	TRBJ2-1	TGTGCCAGTAACCGCGTCCCCTCCTACAATGAGCAGTTCTTC	CASNRVPSYNEQFF
TRBV10-3	-	-	TRBJ1-4	TGTGCCATCAGTGCCCTGGGGACGGCAACTAATGAAAAACTGTTTTTT	CAISALGTATNEKLFF
TRBV6-5	-	-	TRBJ2-7	TGTGCCAGCAGTAAACGACATGTCCACGAGCAGTACTTC	CASSKRHVHEQYF
TRBV14	TRBD2	-	TRBJ2-1	TGTGCCAGCAGCCAACACATAGGACTAGCGGGGGGGCAAAGCAATGAGCAGTTCTTC	CASSQHIGLAGGQSNEQFF
TRBV27	TRBD2	once	TRBJ2-1	TGTGCCAGCAGTTTATCGCCGTGGACTAGCGGTTCCTTAGAGCAGTTCTTC	CASSLSPWTSGSLEQFF
TRBV7-9	TRBD1	-	TRBJ2-7	TGTGCCAGCAGCTCCGGGACAGGCTCCTACGAGCAGTACTTC	CASSSGTGSYEQYF
TRBV27	TRBD1	-	TRBJ2-7	TGTGCCAGAAGTGGGGGACAGACCTACGAGCAGTACTTC	CARSGGQTYEQYF
TRBV28	TRBD1	once	TRBJ1-4	TGTGCCAGCAGTTTGGGACAGGGGGCTAATGAAAAACTGTTTTTT	CASSLGQGANEKLFF
TRBV28	-	few	TRBJ1-6	TGTGCCAGCATAGGGAGGGGGGGATCCTATAATTCACCCCTCCACTTT	CASIGRGGSYNSPLHF
TRBV7-6	-	-	TRBJ2-3	TGTGCCAGCAGCCTGCATCGGGCCGCTAATACGCAGTATTTT	CASSLHRAANTQYF
TRBV6-6	-	-	TRBJ2-2	TGTGCCAGCAGTTACTTGGCAGGCACCGGGGAGCTGTTTTTT	CASSYLAGTGELFF
TRBV7-8	-	-	TRBJ2-3	TGTGCCAGCAGCTTGTCGCTAGGGTATGGGGCAGATACGCAGTATTTT	CASSLSLGYGADTQYF